This T cell receptor (beta chain) was obtained from a study of shared clonotypes between healthy human individuals. CD45RO-negative, CCR7-positively selected cells formed the naive CD8 fraction, excluding terminally differentiated effector memory CD45RA+ cells. About this clone: Its target is not known.

The study, taken as a whole, reports: Clonotype sharing among donors was thought likely to change with sequencing depth. Generation probability values for non-shared clonotypes were lower than those for clonotypes shared by all four donors.

The CDR3 contains 16 residues. Germline CDR1 MDHEN, CDR2 SYDVKM. Losses at the gene ends were 7 bases for V and 1 base for J; bases not matched to a gene: 8. Source study methods: Filtering differed, since immunoSEQ gave only junction sequences and no quality scores. Clones were read by immunoSEQ multiplex PCR, and TCRdb kept only the in-frame ones, dropping some. That table furnishes V, J and clone size, whereas the DNA furnished D and trimming. The repertoire includes fewer than 800,000 clones, around 92% of them detected once, and 24% sits in the top ten. V and J are TRBV28 and TRBJ1-5, with 9 bases that match TRBD1. The sequencing sample was made of naive CD8+ T cells sorted from blood. The receptor comes from a man aged 30 to 39 in good health. CDR3: CASTSGTGYSNQPQHF. The CDR3 bases are TGTGCCAGCACCTCCGGGACAGGGTACAGCAATCAGCCCCAGCATTTT.